This record concerns one TCR beta chain sequence. This specimen comes from a study of technical replicates of blood from a handful of donors. The CDR3 is made up of 16 amino acids. Germline CDR1 LNHDA, CDR2 SQIVND (reference sequence). Trimming took 2 bases from V and 3 from J, leaving 14 bases between them. The method was immunoSEQ multiplex PCR; TCRdb's version includes in-frame clones alone and lacks a portion of them. The sample has about 81,000 clones, about 94% seen once. This sequence was found in a human donor in good health. The sample consisted of T cells isolated from PBMCs. The chain couples TRBV19 to TRBJ2-1; D may be TRBD2 (6 bases). The CDR3: CASSISILAVYNEQFF. The CDR3, as DNA: TGTGCCAGTAGTATAAGTATACTAGCAGTCTACAATGAGCAGTTCTTC.